What follows are 15 T cell receptor beta chains derived from one specimen sequenced in a study of T cell changes during pregnancy in multiple sclerosis. Assay: immunoSEQ multiplex PCR; the TCRdb copy retains only in-frame clones and omits some. The table lists about 64,000 clones, roughly 87% of them singletons, with 5.5% to 7% in the top ten. Sequenced material: peripheral blood, taken in the third trimester of pregnancy. These receptors came from a female donor in good health, enrolled as a control in a pregnancy study.

Points on this clone: A junction boundary mismatches the germline segment, possibly from a read error. J is TRBJ2-7 and V is TRBV7-7; 8 bases line up with TRBD1. The CDR3 contains 14 residues. The germline CDR1 and CDR2 sequences are SSHAT and FNYEAQ (reference sequence). The CDR3 sequence: CASSLGDRGYEQYF. The CDR3 DNA is TGTGCTAGCAGCTTAGGTGACAGGGGCTACGAGCAGTACTTC.

V gene TRBV2 combines with J gene TRBJ2-7, with 7 bases identical to TRBD1. The CDR3 runs to 13 residues. V lost 6 bases, J lost 2 bases, and 4 bases stayed unmatched. Germline lookup yields CDR1 SNHLY and CDR2 FYNNEI. Written as DNA, the CDR3 is TGTGCCAGCAGGGACAGGCGCACCTACGAGCAGTACTTC. Translated, it gives CASRDRRTYEQYF.

This chain uses TRBV15 with TRBJ1-2, with 7 positions matching TRBD1. The V and J ends lost 8 bases and 4 bases, in that order; junction bases with no gene match: 10. The CDR3 length is 14 residues. Germline V gives CDR1 LNHNV, CDR2 YYDKDF (reference sequence). As DNA, the CDR3 is TGTGCCACCTCCCGGGACAGCGATGCCTATGGCTACACCTTC. Encoded protein: CATSRDSDAYGYTF.

The CDR3 region is CASSWGEGEAFF. The CDR3, as DNA: TGTGCCAGCAGTTGGGGTGAGGGTGAAGCTTTCTTT. The rearrangement joins TRBV6-5 to TRBJ1-1; no firm D call. The CDR3 has 12 residues. V shed 4 bases and J shed 7 bases, with 10 bases lying between them. Germline CDR1 and CDR2: MNHEY and SVGAGI.

V gene TRBV19 combines with J gene TRBJ1-2, with D hard to call. Looked up from germline, CDR1 is LNHDA and CDR2 is SQIVND (reference sequence). Deletions cut 10 bases from V and 6 bases from J, with 12 bases between. CDR3 length: 11 amino acids. CDR3 coding DNA: TGTGCCACCCGCGTCCTAAATGGCTACACCTTC. Protein product: CATRVLNGYTF.

The rearrangement uses TRBV28 and TRBJ1-2, with 7 bases identical to TRBD1. Trimming at V came to 3 bases and at J to 3 bases, leaving 13 bases not matched to a gene. Germline loops: CDR1 MDHEN, CDR2 SYDVKM. The CDR3 covers 17 residues. DNA for the CDR3: TGTGCCAGCAGTTTGACAGGGCGCCCACCCGGCTACTATGGCTACACCTTC. Translating it yields CASSLTGRPPGYYGYTF.

This chain joins TRBV30 and TRBJ2-2; D not certain. Germline assignment: CDR1 GTSNPN and CDR2 SVGIG (reference sequence). Trimming left V 3 bases short and J 1 base short, with 9 bases between. The CDR3 extends over 14 amino acids. The CDR3 loop is CAWRRLLNTGELFF. The CDR3 DNA sequence: TGTGCCTGGAGGAGGCTGCTGAACACCGGGGAGCTGTTTTTT. The full variable domain, with the rest looked up from reference TRBV30 and TRBJ2-2, is SQTIHQWPATLVQPVGSPLSLECTVEGTSNPNLYWYRQAAGRGLQLLFYSVGIGQISSEVPQNLSASRPQDRQFILSSKKLLLSDSGFYLCAWRRLLNTGELFFGEGSRLTVL.

The rearrangement joins TRBV25-1 to TRBJ2-1, with 9 bases fitting TRBD2. V was pared by 5 bases and J by 9 bases, with 5 bases of the junction left unmatched. Per germline, CDR1 MGHDK and CDR2 SYGVNS. The CDR3 consists of 13 residues. CDR3: CASSSGGPSEQFF. CDR3 coding DNA: TGTGCCAGCAGTAGCGGGGGGCCAAGTGAGCAGTTCTTC.

The CDR3 DNA reads as TGTGCCAGCAGCCCACTAGCGGGAGGAAGCACAGATACGCAGTATTTT. Its translation: CASSPLAGGSTDTQYF. V and J are TRBV6-4 and TRBJ2-3; TRBD2 matches at 12 bases. The CDR3 has 16 residues. V was pared by 6 bases and J by 0 bases, with 4 bases of the junction left unmatched. From germline, CDR1 is MRHNA and CDR2 SNTAGT.

The chain carries TRBV6-5 and TRBJ1-1; TRBD1 is a possible D gene (6 bases). The CDR3 has 15 amino acids. CDR1 and CDR2 (germline): MNHEY, SVGAGI. The V and J ends lost 2 bases and 1 base respectively, with 11 bases between them. CDR3 in DNA: TGTGCCAGCAGTTACCCGAGGGGGACGAACACTGAAGCTTTCTTT. Protein product: CASSYPRGTNTEAFF.

This clone was recorded only once. The chain is built from TRBV4-3 and TRBJ1-6; D possibly corresponds to TRBD1 (5 bases). V lost 0 bases and J 8 bases, leaving 8 bases between the germline ends. From germline, CDR1 is LGHNA and CDR2 YSLEER. The CDR3 sequence is 14 residues long. CDR3 sequence reads: CASSQELGDSPLHF. The DNA for the CDR3 is TGCGCCAGCAGCCAAGAGCTAGGGGATTCACCCCTCCACTTT.

The CDR3: CAGGRGEGETQYF. The CDR3 bases are TGTGCCGGGGGCCGGGGAGAGGGAGAGACCCAGTACTTC. This sequence joins TRBV6-1 and TRBJ2-5, with D possibly matching TRBD1 (6 bases). The germline V gene encodes CDR1 MNHNS and CDR2 SASEGT. V dropped 11 bases and J dropped 4 bases, with 17 bases sitting between them. The CDR3 covers 13 residues.

The V gene is TRBV4-2, the J gene TRBJ2-6, with 9 positions matching TRBD1. The germline V gene encodes CDR1 LGHNA and CDR2 YNFKEQ. J lost 4 bases, V lost 0 bases, and 7 bases had no gene match. The CDR3 has 18 amino acids. The CDR3, as DNA: TGTGCCAGCAGCCAAGAGACAGGGGGACGTGGCGGGGCCAACGTCCTGACTTTC. Protein sequence: CASSQETGGRGGANVLTF.

The chain carries TRBV4-3 and TRBJ1-2; 8 positions match TRBD1. Per germline, CDR1 LGHNA and CDR2 YSLEER. V shed 0 bases and J 4 bases; nucleotides not matched to a gene: 16. The CDR3 is 19 amino acids. The CDR3, as DNA: TGCGCCAGCAGCCAAGACACCGGACAGGGTACCCTCCTAGGCTATGGCTACACCTTC. Protein sequence: CASSQDTGQGTLLGYGYTF.

This chain joins TRBV4-2 and TRBJ1-5, with D possibly TRBD1 on 5 matching bases. V was trimmed by 0 bases and J by 2 bases, leaving 8 bases between them. The CDR3 totals 15 residues. Per the germline V gene, CDR1 is LGHNA and CDR2 is YNFKEQ. Written as DNA, the CDR3 is TGTGCCAGCAGCCAAGATGGGGGGGGCAATCAGCCCCAGCATTTT. Translation: CASSQDGGGNQPQHF.